These 28 T cell receptor beta chains were sequenced from one sample in a study of OX40 agonist ivuxolimab in advanced cancers. The table came from immunoSEQ multiplex PCR; TCRdb's copy has only in-frame clones and leaves some out. The table records under 70,000 clones, 92% of them present only once. Sequenced material: CD4+ or CD8+ T cells sorted from blood, taken in a trial of the OX40 agonist ivuxolimab. Receptor source: an adult with an advanced solid tumor such as melanoma, head and neck, liver or kidney cancer.

The V and J genes are TRBV6-1 and TRBJ2-5; D is possibly TRBD1 (7 bases). Germline V lookup: CDR1 MNHNS, CDR2 SASEGT. Trimming stripped 8 bases from V and 4 bases from J, with 14 bases between. This CDR3 comprises 13 residues. The CDR3 is CASDRAGRETQYF. CDR3 nucleotides: TGTGCCAGCGACAGGGCGGGGCGAGAGACCCAGTACTTC.

DNA for the CDR3: TGTGCCAGCAGCTCGACTAGCTACGAGCAGTACTTC. Residues: CASSSTSYEQYF. V gene TRBV7-6 combines with J gene TRBJ2-7, with D perhaps matching TRBD2 (6 bases). CDR3 length equals 12 residues. V was shortened by 4 bases and J by 3 bases, with 7 bases between the two germline ends. Germline V gene sequence: CDR1 SGHVS, CDR2 FNYEAQ.

This sequence joins TRBV6-5 and TRBJ1-5; 8 bases match TRBD1. V shed 7 bases, J shed 5 bases, and the junction held 4 bases outside the gene matches. Per the germline V gene, CDR1 is MNHEY and CDR2 is SVGAGI. This CDR3 is 13 amino acids long. CDR3 region: CASKDRVHQPQHF. In nucleotides, the CDR3 is TGTGCCAGCAAGGACAGGGTTCATCAGCCCCAGCATTTT.

In DNA form, the CDR3 reads TGTGCCAGCAGTGGACAGGGGGCATTAGCTTTCTTT. As protein: CASSGQGALAFF. The V gene is TRBV6-6, the J gene TRBJ1-1; 11 bases map to TRBD1. CDR3 size: 12 residues. With 5 bases clipped from V and 10 bases from J, the junction kept 3 bases outside the gene matches. CDR1 and CDR2 (germline): MNHNY, SVGAGI (reference sequence).

Only a few counts were recorded for this clone. The chain employs TRBV2 and TRBJ2-1, with 11 bases aligning to TRBD2. The CDR3 has 18 residues. Germline values: CDR1 SNHLY, CDR2 FYNNEI. Trimming removed 1 base from V and 0 bases from J; junction bases left unmatched: 5. The CDR3 sequence is CASSEEGLAAVSYNEQFF. For the CDR3, the DNA is TGTGCCAGCAGTGAAGAGGGACTAGCGGCAGTCTCCTACAATGAGCAGTTCTTC.

The DNA for the CDR3 is TGTGCCAGCAGCAAAGAGGGGTTTAGCAATCAGCCCCAGCATTTT. Translation: CASSKEGFSNQPQHF. The gene calls are TRBV21-1 and TRBJ1-5; the table's D call, TRBD1, was not checked against the DNA. TRBV21-1 is classified as a pseudogene. The CDR3 loop spans 15 amino acids.

CDR3 DNA sequence: TGTGCCAGCAGCGACAGAACTAGCACAGATACGCAGTATTTT. Its translation is CASSDRTSTDTQYF. The genes are TRBV6-5 and TRBJ2-3; D may be TRBD1 (5 bases). CDR1 and CDR2 from the germline V gene are MNHEY and SVGAGI. This CDR3 has 14 residues. Trimming cost V 6 bases and J 0 bases, with 10 bases left between them.

In this sample, this clone turned up once. The rearrangement links TRBV5-1 to TRBJ2-3; 12 bases align to TRBD2. V shed 4 bases and J 1 base; nucleotides not matched to a gene: 4. CDR1 SGHRS and CDR2 YFSETQ come from the germline V gene. The CDR3 is 16 residues long. The CDR3 coding sequence is TGCGCCAGCAGCAAACTAGCGGGAGGTGGCACAGATACGCAGTATTTT. This gives the protein CASSKLAGGGTDTQYF.

The gene calls are TRBV6-1 and TRBJ2-3; TRBD2 agrees at 7 bases. CDR3 length: 15 residues. CDR1 and CDR2 from the germline V gene are MNHNS and SASEGT. Trimming took 7 bases from V and 0 from J; bases not matched to a gene: 7. CDR3 sequence: CASKNGGSSTDTQYF. DNA for the CDR3: TGTGCCAGCAAGAATGGCGGGAGCAGCACAGATACGCAGTATTTT.

The rearrangement links TRBV5-5 to TRBJ2-7; D is undetermined. In germline, CDR1 is SGHKS, CDR2 YYEKEE (reference sequence). This CDR3 contains 14 residues. Trimming took 1 base from V and 5 from J, leaving 13 bases between them. The CDR3 region has the DNA TGTGCCAGCAGCTTGATTCGGATATGGGACGAGCAGTACTTC. Translating it yields CASSLIRIWDEQYF.

The chain couples TRBV19 to TRBJ2-1, with TRBD1 matching over 10 bases. The germline gives CDR1 LNHDA, CDR2 SQIVND (reference sequence). Trimming removed 3 bases from V and 7 bases from J; junction bases left unmatched: 9. The CDR3 covers 16 residues. The CDR3 here is CASSMGGQGRLNEQFF. The CDR3 DNA is TGTGCCAGTAGTATGGGGGGACAGGGGAGATTGAATGAGCAGTTCTTC.

The chain recombines TRBV5-1 with TRBJ2-5, with TRBD2 matching 11 bases. Looked up from germline, CDR1 is SGHRS and CDR2 is YFSETQ. J gave up 4 bases and V 4 bases, and 6 bases lay outside the gene matches. This CDR3 spans 15 amino acids. The CDR3 coding sequence is TGCGCCAGCAGCACCACTAGCGGGAGCGGAGAGACCCAGTACTTC. Amino acid sequence: CASSTTSGSGETQYF.

The chain carries TRBV28 and TRBJ2-6; 7 nucleotides align to TRBD2. Germline V lookup: CDR1 MDHEN, CDR2 SYDVKM. J gave up 2 bases and V 4 bases, and 2 bases lay outside the gene matches. CDR3 length: 15 residues. Here the CDR3 reads CASSSGGTGANVLTF. The CDR3 nucleotides read TGTGCCAGCAGTTCCGGGGGGACTGGGGCCAACGTCCTGACTTTC.

The chain employs TRBV5-1 and TRBJ1-1; D call uncertain. The V gene's germline CDR1 is SGHRS and CDR2 YFSETQ. CDR3 size: 15 residues. Trimming cost V 1 base and J 3 bases, with 13 bases left between them. The CDR3 bases are TGCGCCAGCAGCTTGAGCGGCAGGACCGACACTGAAGCTTTCTTT. This encodes CASSLSGRTDTEAFF.

In nucleotides, the CDR3 is TGTGCCAGCAGCCGCGGAACTATAGGCCGGGAGCTGTTTTTT. Translating it yields CASSRGTIGRELFF. The rearrangement uses TRBV6-6 and TRBJ2-2; D not resolved. V lost 6 bases, J lost 9 bases, and 17 bases lay in between. Germline CDR1 reads MNHNY; CDR2 reads SVGAGI (reference sequence). The CDR3 consists of 14 residues.

The rearrangement joins TRBV6-5 to TRBJ2-7; TRBD1 or TRBD2 may be the D gene (5 bases each). V was cut by 0 bases and J by 3 bases, with 12 bases left in between. This CDR3 comprises 15 residues. From germline, CDR1 is MNHEY and CDR2 SVGAGI. The CDR3 region is CASSYSRGSFYEQYF. In nucleotides, the CDR3 is TGTGCCAGCAGTTACTCGAGGGGCAGTTTCTACGAGCAGTACTTC.

The chain couples TRBV10-3 to TRBJ1-3; TRBD1 might be the D (6 bases). The CDR3 runs 14 residues. CDR1 and CDR2 from the germline V gene are ENHRY and SYGVKD. The V end lost 7 bases, the J end lost 0 bases, and 10 bases lay between the germline ends. CDR3 sequence: CAITGGGSGNTIYF. The CDR3 nucleotides are TGTGCCATCACCGGAGGGGGCTCTGGAAACACCATATATTTT.

The chain combines TRBV7-6 with TRBJ2-2, with 10 bases identical to TRBD1. Trimming at V came to 1 base and at J to 5 bases, leaving 1 base not matched to a gene. This CDR3 is built from 15 residues. CDR1 and CDR2 from the germline V gene are SGHVS and FNYEAQ. The CDR3 sequence is CASSLGQGATGELFF. The CDR3 DNA follows: TGTGCCAGCAGCTTAGGACAGGGGGCGACCGGGGAGCTGTTTTTT.

This sequence joins TRBV14 and TRBJ1-4, with D possibly matching TRBD1 (6 bases). The germline V gene encodes CDR1 SGHDN and CDR2 FVKESK. CDR3 length: 15 residues. V lost 1 base and J lost 7, with 13 bases in between. The CDR3 loop reads CASSQARVRGEKLFF. The CDR3 coding sequence is TGTGCCAGCAGCCAAGCACGGGTCAGGGGTGAAAAACTGTTTTTT.

This clone was detected only once. The V and J genes are TRBV4-2 and TRBJ1-4, with 8 bases fitting TRBD1. Germline CDR1 LGHNA, CDR2 YNFKEQ. The V gene end was trimmed by 0 bases and the J gene end by 0 bases; junction bases not matched to a gene: 3. This CDR3 has 17 amino acids. DNA of the CDR3: TGTGCCAGCAGCCAAGAGGACAGGGTTGCAACTAATGAAAAACTGTTTTTT. This sequence encodes CASSQEDRVATNEKLFF.

The rearrangement uses TRBV6-1 and TRBJ1-1; 7 nucleotides agree with TRBD1. Trimming at V came to 6 bases and at J to 0 bases, leaving 7 bases not matched to a gene. Germline V gene data show CDR1 as MNHNS and CDR2 as SASEGT. CDR3 length: 15 amino acids. This chain's CDR3 is CASRAVGTVNTEAFF. Here the CDR3 DNA reads TGTGCCAGCAGGGCCGTCGGGACAGTGAACACTGAAGCTTTCTTT.

The chain recombines TRBV6-1 with TRBJ1-1; D unresolved. The CDR3 is 14 amino acids. The V end was cut by 6 bases, the J end by 0 bases, with 11 bases between. Germline V gives CDR1 MNHNS, CDR2 SASEGT. The CDR3 here is CASSLGEVNTEAFF. The CDR3, as DNA: TGTGCCAGCAGCCTCGGGGAAGTGAACACTGAAGCTTTCTTT.

The gene calls are TRBV2 and TRBJ2-2, with D perhaps matching TRBD1 (6 bases). This CDR3 spans 14 amino acids. Germline CDR1 SNHLY, CDR2 FYNNEI. V was shortened by 7 bases and J by 5 bases, with 14 bases between the two germline ends. The CDR3 is CASKTTGLTGELFF. CDR3 nucleotides: TGTGCCAGCAAGACAACAGGGTTAACCGGGGAGCTGTTTTTT.

This chain uses TRBV10-3 with TRBJ2-1, with 12 bases fitting TRBD2. V shed 9 bases and J 6 bases; nucleotides not matched to a gene: 3. The germline V gene encodes CDR1 ENHRY and CDR2 SYGVKD. This CDR3 contains 13 residues. The CDR3 DNA reads TGTGCCATAAGACTAGCGGGGGCCAATGAGCAGTTCTTC. It codes for CAIRLAGANEQFF.

Only one count was recorded for this clone. CDR3 protein: CASSEASQNYGYTF. DNA of the CDR3: TGTGCCAGCAGTGAAGCGAGTCAGAACTATGGCTACACCTTC. The V gene is TRBV2, the J gene TRBJ1-2; D remains unclear. Trimming took off 0 bases at V and 2 bases at J, with 7 bases between the two ends. This CDR3 contains 14 residues. Per germline, CDR1 SNHLY and CDR2 FYNNEI.

V gene TRBV7-9 combines with J gene TRBJ1-2, with D possibly TRBD1 on 6 matching bases. The CDR3 has 14 amino acids. In germline, CDR1 is SEHNR, CDR2 FQNEAQ (reference sequence). Trimming left V 5 bases short and J 3 bases short, with 13 bases between. CDR3 nucleotide sequence: TGTGCCAGCAGCAACAGGGAAGTGGACTATGGCTACACCTTC. Its translation: CASSNREVDYGYTF.

The chain combines TRBV7-3 with TRBJ2-3; 9 nucleotides align to TRBD1. This CDR3 spans 15 amino acids. With V trimmed by 5 bases and J by 1 base, 4 bases remained unmatched. The germline CDR1 and CDR2 sequences are SGHTA and FQGTGA. In DNA form, the CDR3 reads TGTGCCAGCAGCCGTTGGACAGGGGGCACAGATACGCAGTATTTT. This sequence encodes CASSRWTGGTDTQYF.

This chain joins TRBV5-8 and TRBJ2-5, with 10 bases fitting TRBD2. V shed 0 bases and J 5 bases; nucleotides not matched to a gene: 10. Germline CDR1 SGHTS, CDR2 YDEGEE. The CDR3 has 17 amino acids. The DNA of the CDR3 is TGTGCCAGCAGCTTGGGGCTAGCGGGAGACGGGGGTGAGACCCAGTACTTC. The encoded protein is CASSLGLAGDGGETQYF.